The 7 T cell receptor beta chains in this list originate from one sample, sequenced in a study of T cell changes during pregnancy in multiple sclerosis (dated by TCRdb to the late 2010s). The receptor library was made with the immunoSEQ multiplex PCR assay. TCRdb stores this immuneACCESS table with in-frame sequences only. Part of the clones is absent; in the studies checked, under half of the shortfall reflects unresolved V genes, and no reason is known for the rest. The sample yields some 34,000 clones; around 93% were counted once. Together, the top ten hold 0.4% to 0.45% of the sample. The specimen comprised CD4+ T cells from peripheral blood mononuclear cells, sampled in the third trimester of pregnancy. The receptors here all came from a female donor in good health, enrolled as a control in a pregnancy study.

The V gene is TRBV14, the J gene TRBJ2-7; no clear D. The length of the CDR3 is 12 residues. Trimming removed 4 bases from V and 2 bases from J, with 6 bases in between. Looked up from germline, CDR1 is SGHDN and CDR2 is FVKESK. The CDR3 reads CASSLLPYEQYF. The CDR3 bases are TGTGCCAGCAGCCTTCTTCCCTACGAGCAGTACTTC.

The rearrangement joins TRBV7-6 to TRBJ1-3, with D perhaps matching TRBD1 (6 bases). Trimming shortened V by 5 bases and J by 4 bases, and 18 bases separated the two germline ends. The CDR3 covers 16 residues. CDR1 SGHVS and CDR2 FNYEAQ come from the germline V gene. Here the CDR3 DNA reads TGTGCCAGCAGCGAACGAGTCGGGGGGCTCGGAAACACCATATATTTT. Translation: CASSERVGGLGNTIYF.

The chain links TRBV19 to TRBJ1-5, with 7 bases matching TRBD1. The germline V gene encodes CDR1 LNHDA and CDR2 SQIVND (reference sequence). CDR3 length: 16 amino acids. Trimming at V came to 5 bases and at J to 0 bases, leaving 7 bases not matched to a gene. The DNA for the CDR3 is TGTGCCAGTAGTTCGCCGACAGGGAATAGCAATCAGCCCCAGCATTTT. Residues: CASSSPTGNSNQPQHF.

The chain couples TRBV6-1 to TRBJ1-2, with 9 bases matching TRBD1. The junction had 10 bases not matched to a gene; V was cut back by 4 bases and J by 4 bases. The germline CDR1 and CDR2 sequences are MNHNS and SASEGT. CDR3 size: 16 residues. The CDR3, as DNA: TGTGCCAGCAGTGCCCACCCGGGACAGGGCTTCTATGGCTACACCTTC. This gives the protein CASSAHPGQGFYGYTF.

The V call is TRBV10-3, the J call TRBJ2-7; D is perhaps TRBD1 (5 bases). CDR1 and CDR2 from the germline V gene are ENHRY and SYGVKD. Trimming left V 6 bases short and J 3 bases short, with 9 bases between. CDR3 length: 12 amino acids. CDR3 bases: TGTGCCATCAGCGTAGACAGCTACGAGCAGTACTTC. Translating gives CAISVDSYEQYF.

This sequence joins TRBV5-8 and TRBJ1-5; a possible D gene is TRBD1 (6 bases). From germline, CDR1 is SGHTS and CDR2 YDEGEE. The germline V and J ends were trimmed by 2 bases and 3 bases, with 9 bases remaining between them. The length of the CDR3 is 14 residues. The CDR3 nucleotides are TGTGCCAGCAGCTTTCACAGGGCCAATCAGCCCCAGCATTTT. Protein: CASSFHRANQPQHF.

CDR3 nucleotide sequence: TGCGCCAGCAGCAGAACACTAGAATATGAGCAGTTCTTC. This codes for CASSRTLEYEQFF. This sequence joins TRBV4-3 and TRBJ2-1, with D tentatively TRBD2 (5 bases). Per germline, CDR1 LGHNA and CDR2 YSLEER. V lost 5 bases and J lost 8, with 13 bases in between. The CDR3 runs 13 residues.